These 30 T cell receptor beta chains were all obtained from the same sample, sequenced in a study of cytomegalovirus exposure and HLA in healthy donors. In the PCR, 60 Vbeta and 13 Jbeta primers were used. The method was immunoSEQ multiplex PCR; TCRdb's version includes in-frame clones alone and lacks a portion of them. The sample lists roughly 110,000 clones, around 80% occurring once. Input material: PBMCs. The receptors derive from a female donor in good health and CMV-seronegative.

The chain joins TRBV7-3 to TRBJ1-1; 7 bases match TRBD1. The V and J ends lost 0 bases and 2 bases, in that order; junction bases with no gene match: 3. CDR3 size: 15 residues. Looked up from germline, CDR1 is SGHTA and CDR2 is FQGTGA. DNA for the CDR3: TGTGCCAGCAGCTTAACTAGGGACAGCAACACTGAAGCTTTCTTT. This codes for CASSLTRDSNTEAFF.

This chain joins TRBV15 and TRBJ2-7, with D possibly matching TRBD1 (5 bases). Germline-derived CDR1 and CDR2 are LNHNV and YYDKDF (reference sequence). The CDR3 length is 13 residues. Between the trimmed V and J ends, which lost 1 base and 3 bases, there was a span of 7 bases. The CDR3 sequence is CATSRGQNYEQYF. CDR3 in DNA: TGTGCCACCAGCAGAGGACAGAACTACGAGCAGTACTTC.

The chain links TRBV10-2 to TRBJ2-5; possibly TRBD2 for D (6 bases). The CDR3 has 13 amino acids. The V end lost 6 bases, the J end lost 0 bases, and 8 bases lay between the germline ends. Germline loops: CDR1 WSHSY, CDR2 SAAADI. CDR3 amino acids: CASRRGYQETQYF. The DNA for the CDR3 is TGCGCCAGCAGGCGGGGTTACCAAGAGACCCAGTACTTC.

The chain has TRBV15 and TRBJ1-2; D is possibly TRBD1 (5 bases). V dropped 0 bases and J dropped 0 bases, with 11 bases sitting between them. CDR3 length equals 16 residues. Per the germline V gene, CDR1 is LNHNV and CDR2 is YYDKDF (reference sequence). The CDR3 DNA reads as TGTGCCACCAGCAGAGAACCCAGCAGGGCTAACTATGGCTACACCTTC. Its protein is CATSREPSRANYGYTF.

The chain is built from TRBV5-4 and TRBJ2-2, with 10 positions matching TRBD1. Germline V gene sequence: CDR1 SGHNT, CDR2 YYREEE (reference sequence). This CDR3 is 16 amino acids long. V trimming: 4 bases; J trimming: 1 base; junction bases outside the gene matches: 4. CDR3 protein: CASSPRDRGNTGELFF. CDR3 in DNA: TGTGCCAGCAGCCCGCGGGACAGGGGGAACACCGGGGAGCTGTTTTTT.

This clone has a handful of counts. CDR3 nucleotides: TGTGCCAGCAGCTTCGCGCGCGATGAAAAACTGTTTTTT. It encodes CASSFARDEKLFF. The chain joins TRBV7-9 to TRBJ1-4; D is ambiguous. The V gene's germline CDR1 is SEHNR and CDR2 FQNEAQ (reference sequence). Trimming left V 3 bases short and J 6 bases short, with 8 bases between. The length of the CDR3 is 13 residues.

This clone has just a few counts. The J gene is TRBJ2-2, the V gene TRBV9; perhaps TRBD1 as D (6 bases). Deletions cut 6 bases from V and 10 bases from J, with 13 bases between. There are 12 residues in the CDR3. From germline, CDR1 is SGDLS and CDR2 YYNGEE. DNA for the CDR3: TGTGCCAGCAACACTGGGGGCGCGGAGCTGTTTTTT. Translated: CASNTGGAELFF.

V and J are TRBV5-1 and TRBJ2-3; 8 nucleotides align to TRBD1. V shed 3 bases, J shed 6 bases, and the junction held 6 bases outside the gene matches. Germline V gene data show CDR1 as SGHRS and CDR2 as YFSETQ. The CDR3 loop spans 14 amino acids. The DNA for the CDR3 is TGCGCCAGCAGCTGGACAGGGCTTGGCGATACGCAGTATTTT. It yields the protein CASSWTGLGDTQYF. The complete variable domain, with remaining parts taken from reference TRBV5-1 and TRBJ2-3, reads KAGVTQTPRYLIKTRGQQVTLSCSPISGHRSVSWYQQTPGQGLQFLFEYFSETQRNKGNFPGRFSGRQFSNSRSEMNVSTLELGDSALYLCASSWTGLGDTQYFGPGTRLTVL.

This chain uses TRBV29-1 with TRBJ1-5; D is ambiguous. Per germline, CDR1 SQVTM and CDR2 ANQGSEA. CDR3 length equals 13 residues. Trimming took off 6 bases at V and 4 bases at J, with 13 bases between the two ends. Here the CDR3 DNA reads TGCAGCGTCGGTACGGGGTCAAATCAGCCCCAGCATTTT. It translates to CSVGTGSNQPQHF.

This clone was seen just once. The chain has TRBV18 and TRBJ2-5; tentative D call: TRBD2 (5 bases). Trimming pared 3 bases from V and 5 bases from J, leaving 16 bases between. Germline assignment: CDR1 KGHSH and CDR2 LQKENI. This CDR3 contains 15 residues. The DNA for the CDR3 is TGTGCCAGCTCACCCCCAGGCCGGGGTCGGGAGACCCAGTACTTC. This translates into CASSPPGRGRETQYF.

This chain uses TRBV6-6 with TRBJ1-6; D not resolved. V lost 8 bases, J lost 7 bases, and 12 bases lay in between. Looked up from germline, CDR1 is MNHNY and CDR2 is SVGAGI (reference sequence). This CDR3 spans 13 amino acids. The CDR3 DNA reads as TGTGCCAGCGAGGTGGCAGAGAATTCACCCCTCCACTTT. Amino acids: CASEVAENSPLHF.

The table lists this clone with a count of one. The chain carries TRBV6-7 and TRBJ2-5, with D tentatively TRBD1 (6 bases). TRBV6-7 is given ORF status, its function remaining uncertain. Trimming cost V 6 bases and J 0 bases, with 20 bases left between them. The CDR3 totals 17 residues. This CDR3 is CASRRSRPGQNQETQYF. The DNA of the CDR3 is TGTGCCAGCAGACGCTCCCGCCCAGGACAGAACCAAGAGACCCAGTACTTC.

V and J are TRBV6-4 and TRBJ1-2, with 8 bases matching TRBD1. The CDR3 runs 14 residues. V shed 0 bases, J shed 4 bases, and the junction held 1 base outside the gene matches. Looked up from germline, CDR1 is MRHNA and CDR2 is SNTAGT. In DNA form, the CDR3 reads TGTGCCAGCAGTGACTCTACAGGGGGCTATGGCTACACCTTC. Its translation: CASSDSTGGYGYTF.

The chain recombines TRBV30 with TRBJ2-5, with TRBD1 identical over 11 bases. The CDR3 has 16 residues. Germline CDR1 reads GTSNPN; CDR2 reads SVGIG (reference sequence). Losses at the gene ends were 2 bases for V and 7 bases for J; bases not matched to a gene: 12. This CDR3 is CAWSHGGQGVSGTQYF. The DNA of the CDR3 is TGTGCCTGGAGTCACGGGGGACAGGGGGTTTCGGGGACCCAGTACTTC.

The chain couples TRBV28 to TRBJ2-3; D is ambiguous. The CDR3 covers 13 residues. Germline V gene lookup returns CDR1 MDHEN and CDR2 SYDVKM. V lost 2 bases and J 3 bases, leaving 6 bases between the germline ends. The CDR3 DNA reads TGTGCCAGCAGTTTACAGATTACAGATACGCAGTATTTT. Translating gives CASSLQITDTQYF.

V usage is TRBV7-2 and J usage is TRBJ2-5, with D perhaps TRBD1 (5 bases). The germline V and J ends were trimmed by 1 base and 2 bases, with 8 bases remaining between them. The CDR3 is made up of 14 amino acids. In germline, CDR1 is SGHTA, CDR2 FQGNSA. The CDR3 nucleotides are TGTGCCAGCAGCTTAGGGGGCAGTCAAGAGACCCAGTACTTC. It codes for CASSLGGSQETQYF.

The chain carries TRBV5-6 and TRBJ1-5; D unclear. Germline CDR1 is SGHDT and CDR2 is YYEEEE. Trimming removed 4 bases from V and 2 bases from J, with 16 bases in between. This CDR3 is built from 16 residues. The CDR3, as DNA: TGTGCCAGCAGCCCACGACAAGCTCGAGGCAATCAGCCCCAGCATTTT. Encoded protein: CASSPRQARGNQPQHF.

With regard to this clone: The sample contains more than one DNA sequence encoding this CDR3. V gene TRBV5-5 combines with J gene TRBJ2-7; 7 bases line up with TRBD1. The length of the CDR3 is 14 residues. Germline V gene sequence: CDR1 SGHKS, CDR2 YYEKEE (reference sequence). With 0 bases clipped from V and 1 base from J, the junction kept 1 base outside the gene matches. The CDR3 loop reads CASSLVQGSYEQYF. Here the CDR3 DNA reads TGTGCCAGCAGCTTGGTACAGGGGTCCTACGAGCAGTACTTC.

V and J are TRBV7-2 and TRBJ2-2; 9 bases map to TRBD2. CDR1 is SGHTA and CDR2 is FQGNSA in the germline V gene. The CDR3 is 15 amino acids. V trimming: 5 bases; J trimming: 7 bases; junction bases outside the gene matches: 8. CDR3 loop: CASSPRGRGGGELFF. CDR3 DNA sequence: TGTGCCAGCAGCCCACGAGGGCGGGGGGGCGGGGAGCTGTTTTTT.

This sequence joins TRBV4-2 and TRBJ2-2; unclear D gene. This CDR3 contains 15 residues. In germline, CDR1 is LGHNA, CDR2 YNFKEQ. Trimming removed 1 base from V and 1 base from J, with 7 bases in between. The DNA of the CDR3 is TGTGCCAGCAGCCAAGTCGAGAGGAACACCGGGGAGCTGTTTTTT. Protein: CASSQVERNTGELFF.

The chain is built from TRBV19 and TRBJ1-2; 8 positions agree with TRBD1. V was clipped by 9 bases and J by 6 bases; unmatched bases: 3. Per germline, CDR1 LNHDA and CDR2 SQIVND (reference sequence). The CDR3 has 11 amino acids. CDR3: CASDRGNGYTF. The CDR3 DNA reads TGTGCCAGCGACAGGGGTAATGGCTACACCTTC.

The table lists this clone with a few counts. V is TRBV5-1 and J is TRBJ2-1, with D hard to call. V was clipped by 4 bases and J by 7 bases, with 9 bases between them. The germline CDR1 and CDR2 sequences are SGHRS and YFSETQ. This CDR3 has 12 residues. CDR3 in DNA: TGCGCCAGCAGCGACTTCCTGAATGAGCAGTTCTTC. This codes for CASSDFLNEQFF.

The J gene is TRBJ2-3, the V gene TRBV21-1; TRBD2 was called by the table and not checked on the DNA. TRBV21-1 is tagged as a pseudogene. This CDR3 contains 15 residues. CDR3 loop: CASSLLSGVLDTQYF. For the CDR3, the DNA is TGTGCCAGCAGCTTACTCAGCGGGGTGTTGGATACGCAGTATTTT.

CDR3 sequence (DNA): TGTGCCAGCAGAGGGGGGGGCCCTAACAATGAGCAGTTCTTC. It encodes CASRGGGPNNEQFF. The chain uses TRBV5-4 and TRBJ2-1; TRBD2 might be the D (7 bases). The germline CDR1 and CDR2 sequences are SGHNT and YYREEE (reference sequence). The CDR3 is made up of 14 amino acids. The V gene lost 5 bases and the J gene lost 5 bases, with 14 bases spanning the gap.

The chain uses TRBV6-1 and TRBJ2-2; 8 nucleotides align to TRBD2. With 4 bases clipped from V and 6 bases from J, the junction kept 13 bases outside the gene matches. Germline CDR1 and CDR2: MNHNS and SASEGT. The CDR3 covers 17 residues. CDR3 DNA sequence: TGTGCCAGCAGTGTTTTCTGGCGGGGGGCTGACTCCGGGGAGCTGTTTTTT. It codes for CASSVFWRGADSGELFF.

This clone turned up a few times. This rearrangement joins TRBV30 to TRBJ1-1; D is uncertain. Between the trimmed V and J ends, which lost 0 bases and 4 bases, there was a span of 9 bases. Germline V gene data show CDR1 as GTSNPN and CDR2 as SVGIG (reference sequence). The CDR3 sequence is 13 residues long. This CDR3 reads CAWSVDRGTEAFF. The CDR3 DNA sequence: TGTGCCTGGAGTGTAGACCGGGGCACTGAAGCTTTCTTT.

The rearrangement uses TRBV11-2 and TRBJ1-5, with D unclear. Trimming shortened V by 4 bases and J by 16 bases, and 20 bases separated the two germline ends. The CDR3 contains 13 residues. The germline CDR1 and CDR2 sequences are SGHAT and FQNNGV. The chain's CDR3 is CASSSRSEGVVHF. CDR3 nucleotides: TGTGCCAGCAGCTCCCGATCGGAGGGCGTGGTCCATTTT.

The rearrangement links TRBV5-5 to TRBJ2-7; D may be TRBD1 (5 bases). This CDR3 has 13 residues. Germline loops: CDR1 SGHKS, CDR2 YYEKEE (reference sequence). The V and J ends lost 3 bases and 8 bases respectively, with 15 bases between them. DNA for the CDR3: TGTGCCAGCAGCTCGCCGGACACAGTTAAGCAGTACTTC. Residues: CASSSPDTVKQYF.

There are a few counts of this clone. The chain uses TRBV19 and TRBJ2-7; maybe TRBD1 (5 bases). Germline CDR1 and CDR2: LNHDA and SQIVND (reference sequence). Trimming took off 6 bases at V and 0 bases at J, with 12 bases between the two ends. This CDR3 has 14 residues. CDR3 nucleotides: TGTGCCAGTAGGTTAGACAGAAGCTCCTACGAGCAGTACTTC. Protein sequence: CASRLDRSSYEQYF.

The chain is built from TRBV6-1 and TRBJ1-3, with 8 nucleotides matching TRBD1. The CDR3 runs 16 residues. Germline-derived CDR1 and CDR2 are MNHNS and SASEGT. The ends lost 4 bases at V and 2 bases at J; junction bases unmatched: 7. The CDR3 DNA sequence: TGTGCCAGCAGTGTCGTACAGGGGGACACTGGAAACACCATATATTTT. Protein: CASSVVQGDTGNTIYF.